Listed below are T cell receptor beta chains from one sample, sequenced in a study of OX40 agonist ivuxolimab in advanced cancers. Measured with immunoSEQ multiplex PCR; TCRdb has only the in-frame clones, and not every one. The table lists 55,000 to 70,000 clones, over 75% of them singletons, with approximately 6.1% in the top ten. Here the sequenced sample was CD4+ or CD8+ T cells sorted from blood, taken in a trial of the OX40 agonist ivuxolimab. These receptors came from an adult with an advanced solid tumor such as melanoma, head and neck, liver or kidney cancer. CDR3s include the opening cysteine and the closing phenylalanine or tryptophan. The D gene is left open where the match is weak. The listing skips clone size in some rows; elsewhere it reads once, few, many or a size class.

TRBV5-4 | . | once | CASSQPGPYNEQFF
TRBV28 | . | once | CASNFQGRAFF
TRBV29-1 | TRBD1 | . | CSVKTGAGGYTF
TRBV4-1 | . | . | CASRKGQATDTQYF
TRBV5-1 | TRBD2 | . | CASSFRTSGFTDTQYF
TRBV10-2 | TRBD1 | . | CASSDWTGGTDTQYF
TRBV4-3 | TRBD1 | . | CASSRDSLNTEAFF
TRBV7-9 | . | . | CASSLVARAGANVLTF
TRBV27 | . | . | CASSSGNTEAFF
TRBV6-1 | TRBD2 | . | CASSDRLAGGSEQYF
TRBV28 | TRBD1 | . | CASSQGQESSGYTF
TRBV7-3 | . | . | CASSLMPAGNTEAFF
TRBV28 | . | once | CASNRQLNSPLHF
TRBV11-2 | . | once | CASRSLRGAYGYTF
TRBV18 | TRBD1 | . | CASSPRQGEYGELFF
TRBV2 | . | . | CASIRGILGGYTF
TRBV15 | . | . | CATSRDIDRYSNQPQHF
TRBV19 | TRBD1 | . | CASLKGDRGLLGYGYTF
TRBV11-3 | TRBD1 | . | CASSPRTGRTGELFF
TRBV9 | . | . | CASSVDSYYNEQFF
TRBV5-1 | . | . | CASRYRESSYEQYF
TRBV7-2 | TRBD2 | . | CASSLGTSGRARRNEQFF
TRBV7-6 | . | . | CASSFRESSYEQYF
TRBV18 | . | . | CASSPGPPAGNTIYF
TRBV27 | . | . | CASSFGFGGDEQYF
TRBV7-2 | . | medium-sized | CASSSWGAGNTIYF
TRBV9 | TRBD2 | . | CASSETWVAGGRNTGELFF
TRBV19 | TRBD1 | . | CASSDRVEQYF
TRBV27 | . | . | CASSPKAGWPNQPQHF
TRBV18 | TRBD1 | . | CASSRQGDNEQFF
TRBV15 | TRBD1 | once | CATSRDPWTGAEQYF
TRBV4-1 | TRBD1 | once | CASSQVSGQGQYEQYF
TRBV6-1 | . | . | CASRGPADNRYSYGYTF
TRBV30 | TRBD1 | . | CAWSDDRGNYNSPLHF
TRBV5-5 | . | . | CASSLSVYEQYF
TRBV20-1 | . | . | CSARGPGGAFF
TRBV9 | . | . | CASSVDTGPKGETQYF